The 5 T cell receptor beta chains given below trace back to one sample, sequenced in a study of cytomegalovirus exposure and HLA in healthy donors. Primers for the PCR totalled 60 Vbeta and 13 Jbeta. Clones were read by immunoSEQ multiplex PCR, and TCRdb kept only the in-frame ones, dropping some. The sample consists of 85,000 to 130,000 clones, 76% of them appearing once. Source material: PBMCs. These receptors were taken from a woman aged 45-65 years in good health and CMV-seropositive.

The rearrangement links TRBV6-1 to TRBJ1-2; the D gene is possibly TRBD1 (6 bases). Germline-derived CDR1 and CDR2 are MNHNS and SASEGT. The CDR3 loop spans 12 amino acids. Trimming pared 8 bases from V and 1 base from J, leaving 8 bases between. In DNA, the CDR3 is TGTGCCAGCTCAGGGGTTAACTATGGCTACACCTTC. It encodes CASSGVNYGYTF.

The CDR3 loop reads CASSLALGTMETQHF. In DNA, the CDR3 is TGTGCCAGCAGCTTAGCGCTGGGTACTATGGAGACCCAGCATTTT. The chain is built from TRBV7-9 and TRBJ1-5; D gene uncertain. Looked up from germline, CDR1 is SEHNR and CDR2 is FQNEAQ (reference sequence). The CDR3 runs 15 residues. V dropped 0 bases and J dropped 11 bases, with 17 bases sitting between them.

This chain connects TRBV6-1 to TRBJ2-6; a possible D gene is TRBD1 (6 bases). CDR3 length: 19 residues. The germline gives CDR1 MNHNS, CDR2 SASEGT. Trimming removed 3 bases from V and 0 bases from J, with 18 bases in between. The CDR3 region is CASSDLHRDTRSGANVLTF. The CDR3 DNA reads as TGTGCCAGCAGTGACTTACACCGGGACACCCGCTCTGGGGCCAACGTCCTGACTTTC.

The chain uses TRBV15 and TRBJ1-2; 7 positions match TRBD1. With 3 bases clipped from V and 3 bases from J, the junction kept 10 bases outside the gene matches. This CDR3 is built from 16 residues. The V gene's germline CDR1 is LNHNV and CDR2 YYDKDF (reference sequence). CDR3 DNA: TGTGCCACCAGCAGGCCGAGGGGGCAAATAGACTATGGCTACACCTTC. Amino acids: CATSRPRGQIDYGYTF.

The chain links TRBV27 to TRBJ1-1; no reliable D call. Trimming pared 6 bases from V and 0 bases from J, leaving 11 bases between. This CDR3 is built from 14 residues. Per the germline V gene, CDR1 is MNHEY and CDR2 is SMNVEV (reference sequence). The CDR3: CASSLKRMNTEAFF. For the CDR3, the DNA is TGTGCCAGCAGCTTAAAGAGGATGAACACTGAAGCTTTCTTT.